These 18 T cell receptor beta chains came from one sample sequenced in a study of T cell responses to AZD1222 COVID-19 vaccine. TCRdb keeps only in-frame clones here, not all; method: immunoSEQ multiplex PCR. The data contain about 69,000 clones, less than 85% of them singletons. The sequencing here drew on peripheral blood, taken 28 days after the second AZD1222 dose. The receptors come from an adult who received the AZD1222 COVID-19 vaccine.

This clone appeared a few times. The chain combines TRBV30 with TRBJ1-1; D uncertain. From germline, CDR1 is GTSNPN and CDR2 SVGIG (reference sequence). The V and J ends lost 8 bases and 1 base respectively, with 14 bases between them. This CDR3 is built from 13 residues. The CDR3 region is CAGIGISNTEAFF. The CDR3 DNA is TGTGCCGGTATAGGGATTTCGAACACTGAAGCTTTCTTT.

The chain employs TRBV6-1 and TRBJ1-1; D remains unclear. The ends were cut back, 2 bases at V and 11 bases at J, with 6 bases in the middle. Germline values: CDR1 MNHNS, CDR2 SASEGT. The CDR3 runs to 10 residues. The CDR3 nucleotides read TGTGCCAGCAGTGAACGAGTGGCTTTCTTT. Its translation: CASSERVAFF.

The chain carries TRBV6-5 and TRBJ1-3, with no clear D. The CDR3 length is 11 residues. V was shortened by 5 bases and J by 8 bases, with 7 bases between the two germline ends. CDR1 is MNHEY and CDR2 is SVGAGI in the germline V gene. CDR3 sequence (DNA): TGTGCCAGCAGTCCCATGGACACCATATATTTT. This codes for CASSPMDTIYF.

V gene TRBV19 combines with J gene TRBJ1-3; no firm D call. Per the germline V gene, CDR1 is LNHDA and CDR2 is SQIVND (reference sequence). V gave up 7 bases and J gave up 0 bases, with 13 bases separating them. The CDR3 runs to 15 residues. Here the CDR3 reads CASTPDGFSGNTIYF. The CDR3 DNA reads TGTGCCAGTACCCCGGACGGGTTCTCTGGAAACACCATATATTTT. Together with reference TRBV19 and TRBJ1-3, the CDR3 gives the full variable domain: DGGITQSPKYLFRKEGQNVTLSCEQNLNHDAMYWYRQDPGQGLRLIYYSQIVNDFQKGDIAEGYSVSREKKESFPLTVTSAQKNPTAFYLCASTPDGFSGNTIYFGEGSWLTVV.

This sequence joins TRBV12-3 or TRBV12-4 and TRBJ1-2, with D perhaps TRBD1 (5 bases). The CDR3 has 12 amino acids. V was shortened by 2 bases and J by 7 bases, with 8 bases between the two germline ends. The CDR3 DNA reads TGTGCCAGCAGTTTATCCAGGGCTGGCTACACCTTC. Encoded protein: CASSLSRAGYTF.

This chain joins TRBV6-5 and TRBJ2-5; 12 positions agree with TRBD2. From germline, CDR1 is MNHEY and CDR2 SVGAGI. This CDR3 comprises 15 residues. The junction had 10 bases not matched to a gene; V was cut back by 7 bases and J by 7 bases. In DNA form, the CDR3 reads TGTGCCAGCATTCGGACTAGCGGGATTTTAGGGACCCAGTACTTC. Its translation: CASIRTSGILGTQYF.

The gene calls are TRBV4-1 and TRBJ2-2, with D perhaps matching TRBD2 (6 bases). Germline-derived CDR1 and CDR2 are MGHRA and YSYEKL. Trimming stripped 0 bases from V and 9 bases from J, with 17 bases between. This CDR3 is built from 16 residues. The CDR3 nucleotides read TGCGCCAGCAGCCAAGATAACCGGGACTGGTACAGGGAGCTGTTTTTT. Translation: CASSQDNRDWYRELFF.

The rearrangement uses TRBV5-1 and TRBJ2-5, with 9 bases that match TRBD2. Trimming removed 0 bases from V and 4 bases from J; junction bases left unmatched: 4. Germline-derived CDR1 and CDR2 are SGHRS and YFSETQ. The CDR3 is 15 residues long. CDR3 amino acids: CASSLGVAGAETQYF. The CDR3 DNA reads as TGCGCCAGCAGCTTGGGGGTAGCGGGGGCAGAGACCCAGTACTTC.

In its sample, this clone was seen once. The V call is TRBV15, the J call TRBJ1-2; TRBD1 might be the D (6 bases). The CDR3 is made up of 15 amino acids. The germline V gene encodes CDR1 LNHNV and CDR2 YYDKDF (reference sequence). Trimming shortened V by 6 bases and J by 12 bases, and 26 bases separated the two germline ends. Here the CDR3 reads CATRRSTGRTLRNTF. The CDR3 coding sequence is TGTGCCACCAGAAGAAGCACAGGGCGTACCTTACGGAACACCTTC.

The chain carries TRBV10-3 and TRBJ1-3; unclear D gene. The CDR3 length is 12 residues. Trimming pared 11 bases from V and 0 bases from J, leaving 8 bases between. Germline CDR1 ENHRY, CDR2 SYGVKD. Here the CDR3 DNA reads TGTGCCGCCACCCCCTCTGGAAACACCATATATTTT. This gives the protein CAATPSGNTIYF.

This clone is a singleton in its sample. The chain has TRBV4-1 and TRBJ1-5; D not resolved. Per the germline V gene, CDR1 is MGHRA and CDR2 is YSYEKL. The CDR3 sequence is 15 residues long. V gave up 0 bases and J gave up 4 bases, with 10 bases separating them. The CDR3 here is CASSQDLDENQPQHF. The CDR3 DNA reads as TGCGCCAGCAGCCAAGATCTCGACGAGAATCAGCCCCAGCATTTT.

This chain uses TRBV7-9 with TRBJ1-1, with a weak D call TRBD1 (6 bases). Trimming cost V 1 base and J 5 bases, with 11 bases left between them. In germline, CDR1 is SEHNR, CDR2 FQNEAQ (reference sequence). This CDR3 has 14 amino acids. The CDR3: CASSLEGGRTEAFF. For the CDR3, the DNA is TGTGCCAGCAGCTTAGAGGGGGGGAGGACTGAAGCTTTCTTT.

This sequence joins TRBV5-1 and TRBJ2-7; a possible D gene is TRBD2 (6 bases). Per germline, CDR1 SGHRS and CDR2 YFSETQ. The CDR3 loop spans 15 amino acids. V shed 4 bases and J shed 0 bases, with 14 bases lying between them. This CDR3 is CASSGGTLSSYEQYF. CDR3 sequence (DNA): TGCGCCAGCAGCGGAGGGACTCTGAGCTCCTACGAGCAGTACTTC. Complete variable domain (other parts from reference TRBV5-1 and TRBJ2-7): KAGVTQTPRYLIKTRGQQVTLSCSPISGHRSVSWYQQTPGQGLQFLFEYFSETQRNKGNFPGRFSGRQFSNSRSEMNVSTLELGDSALYLCASSGGTLSSYEQYFGPGTRLTVT.

The chain employs TRBV25-1 and TRBJ1-5; 8 bases are a match to TRBD1. Trimming took 4 bases from V and 8 from J; bases not matched to a gene: 4. CDR3 size: 13 residues. Per germline, CDR1 MGHDK and CDR2 SYGVNS. CDR3 DNA: TGTGCCAGCAGTGGACAGGGGTTCGAGCCCCAGCATTTT. It translates to CASSGQGFEPQHF.

CDR3 residues: CSTSSRGGPEAFF. The CDR3 DNA sequence: TGCAGCACCTCAAGTCGAGGGGGGCCTGAAGCTTTCTTT. The V and J genes are TRBV29-1 and TRBJ1-1, with D possibly TRBD1 on 6 matching bases. The germline V gene encodes CDR1 SQVTM and CDR2 ANQGSEA. Trimming left V 8 bases short and J 6 bases short, with 19 bases between. This CDR3 is 13 amino acids long.

CDR3 residues: CASSTDRDQPQHF. Here the CDR3 DNA reads TGTGCCAGTAGTACCGACAGAGATCAGCCCCAGCATTTT. The chain has TRBV19 and TRBJ1-5, with D possibly matching TRBD1 (5 bases). Trimming pared 4 bases from V and 5 bases from J, leaving 9 bases between. CDR3 length: 13 residues. Germline CDR1 LNHDA, CDR2 SQIVND (reference sequence).

This chain connects TRBV11-1 to TRBJ2-7; D is ambiguous. This CDR3 is built from 14 residues. The germline CDR1 and CDR2 sequences are SGHAT and FQDESV (reference sequence). V was cut by 1 base and J by 1 base, with 8 bases left in between. CDR3: CASSLEGGSYEQYF. Here the CDR3 DNA reads TGTGCCAGCAGCTTAGAGGGCGGATCCTACGAGCAGTACTTC.

This clone occurred once. V is TRBV5-5 and J is TRBJ2-5; the D is unclear. Germline CDR1 SGHKS, CDR2 YYEKEE (reference sequence). V was shortened by 5 bases and J by 1 base, with 18 bases between the two germline ends. The CDR3 is 16 residues long. The CDR3 sequence is CASRMRTSAFQETQYF. Here the CDR3 DNA reads TGTGCCAGCAGGATGAGAACGTCGGCATTCCAAGAGACCCAGTACTTC.